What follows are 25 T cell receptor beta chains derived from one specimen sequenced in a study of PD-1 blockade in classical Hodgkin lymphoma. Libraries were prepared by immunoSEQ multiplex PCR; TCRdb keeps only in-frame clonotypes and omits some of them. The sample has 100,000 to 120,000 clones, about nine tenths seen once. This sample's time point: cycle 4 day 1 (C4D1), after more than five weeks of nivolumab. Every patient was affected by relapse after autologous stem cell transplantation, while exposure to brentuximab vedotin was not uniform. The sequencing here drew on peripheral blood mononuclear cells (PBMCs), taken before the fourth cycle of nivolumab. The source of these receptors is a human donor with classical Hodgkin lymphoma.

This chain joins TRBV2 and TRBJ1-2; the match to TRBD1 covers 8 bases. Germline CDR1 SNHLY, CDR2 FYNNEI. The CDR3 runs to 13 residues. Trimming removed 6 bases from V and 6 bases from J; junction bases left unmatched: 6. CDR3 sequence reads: CASRGQEVDGYTF. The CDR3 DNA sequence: TGTGCCAGCAGGGGACAGGAAGTGGATGGCTACACCTTC. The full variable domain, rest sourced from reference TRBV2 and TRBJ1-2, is EPEVTQTPSHQVTQMGQEVILRCVPISNHLYFYWYRQILGQKVEFLVSFYNNEISEKSEIFDDQFSVERPDGSNFTLKIRSTKLEDSAMYFCASRGQEVDGYTFGSGTRLTVV.

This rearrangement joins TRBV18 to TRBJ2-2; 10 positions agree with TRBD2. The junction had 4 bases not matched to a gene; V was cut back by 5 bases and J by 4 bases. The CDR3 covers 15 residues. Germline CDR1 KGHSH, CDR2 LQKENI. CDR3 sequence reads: CASSAGLASTGELFF. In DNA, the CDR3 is TGTGCCAGCTCAGCGGGACTAGCGAGCACCGGGGAGCTGTTTTTT.

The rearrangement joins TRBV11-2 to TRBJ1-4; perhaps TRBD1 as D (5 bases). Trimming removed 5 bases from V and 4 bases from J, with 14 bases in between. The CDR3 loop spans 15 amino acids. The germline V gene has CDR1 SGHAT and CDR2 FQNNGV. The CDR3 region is CASSPLRGGNEKLFF. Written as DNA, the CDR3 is TGTGCCAGCAGCCCCTTGAGGGGCGGTAATGAAAAACTGTTTTTT. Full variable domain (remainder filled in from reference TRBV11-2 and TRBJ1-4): EAGVAQSPRYKIIEKRQSVAFWCNPISGHATLYWYQQILGQGPKLLIQFQNNGVVDDSQLPKDRFSAERLKGVDSTLKIQPAKLEDSAVYLCASSPLRGGNEKLFFGSGTQLSVL.

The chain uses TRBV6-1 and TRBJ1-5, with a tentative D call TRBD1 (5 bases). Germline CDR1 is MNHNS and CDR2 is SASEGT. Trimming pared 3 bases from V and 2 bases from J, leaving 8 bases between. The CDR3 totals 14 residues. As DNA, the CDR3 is TGTGCCAGCAGTGAGGGGGGAGGCAATCAGCCCCAGCATTTT. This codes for CASSEGGGNQPQHF.

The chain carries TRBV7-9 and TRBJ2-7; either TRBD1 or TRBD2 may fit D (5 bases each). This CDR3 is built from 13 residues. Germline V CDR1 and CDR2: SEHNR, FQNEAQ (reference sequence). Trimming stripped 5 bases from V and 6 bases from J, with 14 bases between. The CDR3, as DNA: TGTGCCAGCAGCCCTCCAGGGAGCGGCGAGCAGTACTTC. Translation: CASSPPGSGEQYF.

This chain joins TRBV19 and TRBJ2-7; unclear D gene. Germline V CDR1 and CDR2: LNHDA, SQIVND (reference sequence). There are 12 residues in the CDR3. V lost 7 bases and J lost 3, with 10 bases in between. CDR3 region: CASTSESYEQYF. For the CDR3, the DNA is TGTGCCAGTACCTCGGAAAGCTACGAGCAGTACTTC.

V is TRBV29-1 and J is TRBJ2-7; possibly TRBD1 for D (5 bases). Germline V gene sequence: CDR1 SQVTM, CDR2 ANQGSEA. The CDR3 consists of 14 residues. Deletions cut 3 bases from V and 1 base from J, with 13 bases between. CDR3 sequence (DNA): TGCAGCGTTGAGGCAGGGCCCCGTTCCTACGAGCAGTACTTC. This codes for CSVEAGPRSYEQYF.

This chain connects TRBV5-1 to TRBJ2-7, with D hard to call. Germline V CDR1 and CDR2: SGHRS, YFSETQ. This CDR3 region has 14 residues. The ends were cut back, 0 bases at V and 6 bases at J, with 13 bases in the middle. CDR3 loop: CASSLGSDFGEQYF. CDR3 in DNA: TGCGCCAGCAGCTTGGGTTCAGATTTCGGCGAGCAGTACTTC.

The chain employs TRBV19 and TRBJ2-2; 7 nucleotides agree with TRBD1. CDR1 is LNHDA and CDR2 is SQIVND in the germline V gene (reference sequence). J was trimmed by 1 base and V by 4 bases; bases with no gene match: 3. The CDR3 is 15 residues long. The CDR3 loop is CASSRGQLNTGELFF. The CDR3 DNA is TGTGCCAGTAGTAGGGGACAGCTGAACACCGGGGAGCTGTTTTTT.

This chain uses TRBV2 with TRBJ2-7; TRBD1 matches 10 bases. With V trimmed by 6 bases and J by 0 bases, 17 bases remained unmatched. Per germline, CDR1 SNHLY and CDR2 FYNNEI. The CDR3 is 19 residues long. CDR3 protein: CASRTPGQGFTGSSYEQYF. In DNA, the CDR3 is TGTGCCAGCAGGACCCCGGGACAGGGGTTCACGGGGAGCTCCTACGAGCAGTACTTC.

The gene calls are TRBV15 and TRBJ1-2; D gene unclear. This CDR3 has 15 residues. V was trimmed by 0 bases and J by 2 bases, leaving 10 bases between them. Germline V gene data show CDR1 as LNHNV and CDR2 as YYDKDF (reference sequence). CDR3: CATSREGSANYGYTF. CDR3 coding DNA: TGTGCCACCAGCAGAGAGGGGTCAGCCAACTATGGCTACACCTTC.

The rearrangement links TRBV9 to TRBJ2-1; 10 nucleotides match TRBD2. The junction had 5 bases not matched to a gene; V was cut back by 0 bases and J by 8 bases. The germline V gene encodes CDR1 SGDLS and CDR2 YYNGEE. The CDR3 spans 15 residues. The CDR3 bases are TGTGCCAGCAGCGTAGAGGCTAGCGGGAGCGATGAGCAGTTCTTC. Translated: CASSVEASGSDEQFF.

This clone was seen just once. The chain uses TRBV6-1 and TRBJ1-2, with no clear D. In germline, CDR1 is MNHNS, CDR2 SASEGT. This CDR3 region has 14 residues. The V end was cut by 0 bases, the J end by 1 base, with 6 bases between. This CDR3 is CASSEARLNYGYTF. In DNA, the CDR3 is TGTGCCAGCAGTGAAGCACGGCTTAACTATGGCTACACCTTC.

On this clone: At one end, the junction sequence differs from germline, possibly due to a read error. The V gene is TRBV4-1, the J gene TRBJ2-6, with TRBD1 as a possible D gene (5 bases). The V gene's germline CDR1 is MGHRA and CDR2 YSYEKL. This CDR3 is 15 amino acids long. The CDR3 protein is CASSQAGSGANVLTF. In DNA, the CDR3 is TGCGCCAGCAGTCAAGCAGGGTCTGGGGCCAACGTCCTGACTTTC.

The CDR3 bases are TGTGCCAGCAGTACACACCGGGGCCTCCGAGACACCATATATTTT. Translated, it gives CASSTHRGLRDTIYF. The gene calls are TRBV2 and TRBJ1-3, with a possible D match to TRBD1 (5 bases). CDR3 length equals 15 residues. V dropped 5 bases and J dropped 8 bases, with 19 bases sitting between them. The V gene's germline CDR1 is SNHLY and CDR2 FYNNEI.

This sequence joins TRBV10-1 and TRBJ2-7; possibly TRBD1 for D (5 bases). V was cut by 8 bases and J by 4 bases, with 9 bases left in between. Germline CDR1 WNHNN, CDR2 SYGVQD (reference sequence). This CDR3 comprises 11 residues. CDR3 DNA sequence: TGCGCCAGCGGTCAGGGATACGAGCAGTACTTC. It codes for CASGQGYEQYF.

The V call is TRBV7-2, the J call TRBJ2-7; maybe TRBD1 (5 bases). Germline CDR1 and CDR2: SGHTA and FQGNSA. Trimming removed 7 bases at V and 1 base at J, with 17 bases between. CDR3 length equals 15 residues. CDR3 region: CASNLRASPSYEQYF. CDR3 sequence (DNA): TGTGCCAGCAACCTCAGGGCGTCCCCTTCCTACGAGCAGTACTTC.

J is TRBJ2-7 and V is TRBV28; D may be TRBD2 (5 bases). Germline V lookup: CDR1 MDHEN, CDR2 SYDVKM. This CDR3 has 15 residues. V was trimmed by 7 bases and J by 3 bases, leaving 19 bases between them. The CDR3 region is CASTHPRAGIYEQYF. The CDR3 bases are TGTGCCAGCACCCACCCCCGGGCGGGCATCTACGAGCAGTACTTC.

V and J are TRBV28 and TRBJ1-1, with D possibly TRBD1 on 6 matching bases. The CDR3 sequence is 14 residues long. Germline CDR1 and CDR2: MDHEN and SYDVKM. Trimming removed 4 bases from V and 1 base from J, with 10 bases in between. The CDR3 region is CASSSGQTNTEAFF. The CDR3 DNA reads TGTGCCAGCAGTTCCGGACAGACGAACACTGAAGCTTTCTTT.

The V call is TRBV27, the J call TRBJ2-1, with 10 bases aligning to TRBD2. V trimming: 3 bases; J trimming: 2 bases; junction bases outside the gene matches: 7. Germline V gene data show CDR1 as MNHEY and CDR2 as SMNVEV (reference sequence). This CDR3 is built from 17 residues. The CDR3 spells CASSLRGAGGPYNEQFF. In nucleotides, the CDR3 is TGTGCCAGCAGTTTGAGAGGAGCGGGAGGGCCCTACAATGAGCAGTTCTTC.

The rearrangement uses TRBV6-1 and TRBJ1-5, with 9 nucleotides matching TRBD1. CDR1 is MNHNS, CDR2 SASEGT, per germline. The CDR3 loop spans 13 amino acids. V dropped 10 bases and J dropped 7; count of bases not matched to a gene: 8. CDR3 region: CATKTGGGQPQHF. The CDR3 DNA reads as TGTGCCACGAAAACAGGGGGCGGCCAGCCCCAGCATTTT.

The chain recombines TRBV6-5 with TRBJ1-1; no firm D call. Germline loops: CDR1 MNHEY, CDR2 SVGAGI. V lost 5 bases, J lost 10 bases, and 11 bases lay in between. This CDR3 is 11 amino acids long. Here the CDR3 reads CASSPQYGAFF. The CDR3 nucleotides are TGTGCCAGCAGTCCACAGTACGGAGCTTTCTTT.

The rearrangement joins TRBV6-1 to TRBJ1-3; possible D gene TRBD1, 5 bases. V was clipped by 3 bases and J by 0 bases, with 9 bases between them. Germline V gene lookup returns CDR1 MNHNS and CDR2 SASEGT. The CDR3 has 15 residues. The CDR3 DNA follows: TGTGCCAGCAGTGATAGGGGCAGCTCTGGAAACACCATATATTTT. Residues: CASSDRGSSGNTIYF.

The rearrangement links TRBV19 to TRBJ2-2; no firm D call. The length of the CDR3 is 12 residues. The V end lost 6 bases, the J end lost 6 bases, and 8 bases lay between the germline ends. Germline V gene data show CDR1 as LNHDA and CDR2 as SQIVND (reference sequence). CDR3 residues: CASRSWSGELFF. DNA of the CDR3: TGTGCCAGTAGAAGTTGGTCCGGGGAGCTGTTTTTT.

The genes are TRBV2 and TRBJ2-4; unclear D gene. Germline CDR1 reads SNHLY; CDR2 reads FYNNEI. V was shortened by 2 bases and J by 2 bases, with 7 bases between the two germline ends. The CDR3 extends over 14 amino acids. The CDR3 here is CASSERTSKNIQYF. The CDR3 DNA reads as TGTGCCAGCAGTGAAAGGACGTCCAAAAACATTCAGTACTTC.